Listed here are 20 T cell receptor beta chains from one sample, sequenced in a study of OX40 agonist ivuxolimab in advanced cancers. Libraries were prepared by immunoSEQ multiplex PCR; TCRdb keeps only in-frame clonotypes and omits some of them. The sample consists of roughly 79,000 clones, about 85% of them appearing once. The sequences come from CD4+ or CD8+ T cells sorted from blood, collected in a trial of the OX40 agonist ivuxolimab. All receptors come from an adult with an advanced solid tumor such as melanoma, head and neck, liver or kidney cancer.

Only a few counts were recorded for this clone. The chain employs TRBV2 and TRBJ1-4; TRBD1 might be the D (6 bases). With 7 bases removed from V and 4 bases from J, the gap between germline ends came to 16 bases. The CDR3 contains 15 residues. CDR1 and CDR2 (germline): SNHLY, FYNNEI. The CDR3 is CASIRGRTSNEKLFF. DNA for the CDR3: TGTGCCAGCATCAGGGGTAGAACGAGTAATGAAAAACTGTTTTTT.

This rearrangement joins TRBV5-1 to TRBJ1-1; D is perhaps TRBD1 (6 bases). Germline V gene sequence: CDR1 SGHRS, CDR2 YFSETQ. The length of the CDR3 is 14 residues. The ends were cut back, 4 bases at V and 1 base at J, with 11 bases in the middle. CDR3 region: CASSIGTQNTEAFF. CDR3 DNA sequence: TGCGCCAGCAGCATCGGGACACAGAACACTGAAGCTTTCTTT. Looking up the rest from reference TRBV5-1 and TRBJ1-1 gives the full variable domain: KAGVTQTPRYLIKTRGQQVTLSCSPISGHRSVSWYQQTPGQGLQFLFEYFSETQRNKGNFPGRFSGRQFSNSRSEMNVSTLELGDSALYLCASSIGTQNTEAFFGQGTRLTVV.

V is TRBV19 and J is TRBJ1-5; a possible D gene is TRBD1 (5 bases). Trimming removed 4 bases from V and 6 bases from J, with 13 bases in between. Germline V gene sequence: CDR1 LNHDA, CDR2 SQIVND (reference sequence). The CDR3 sequence is 14 residues long. This CDR3 is CASSSLGVGQPQHF. CDR3 bases: TGTGCCAGTAGTAGTCTGGGGGTAGGTCAGCCCCAGCATTTT.

The chain joins TRBV18 to TRBJ2-5; D unresolved. Per the germline V gene, CDR1 is KGHSH and CDR2 is LQKENI. CDR3 length: 14 amino acids. V lost 3 bases and J 0 bases, leaving 8 bases between the germline ends. This CDR3 is CASSPPLYQETQYF. The CDR3 nucleotides read TGTGCCAGCTCACCCCCATTGTACCAAGAGACCCAGTACTTC. Drawing the rest from reference TRBV18 and TRBJ2-5, the complete variable domain is NAGVMQNPRHLVRRRGQEARLRCSPMKGHSHVYWYRQLPEEGLKFMVYLQKENIIDESGMPKERFSAEFPKEGPSILRIQQVVRGDSAAYFCASSPPLYQETQYFGPGTRLLVL.

This clone was counted a few times. V and J are TRBV29-1 and TRBJ1-1, with D possibly TRBD1 on 5 matching bases. V dropped 4 bases and J dropped 11 bases, with 11 bases sitting between them. This CDR3 contains 10 residues. Germline-derived CDR1 and CDR2 are SQVTM and ANQGSEA. CDR3 nucleotides: TGCAGCGTTGTGAGGGAGGGGGCTTTCTTT. It encodes CSVVREGAFF.

This clone was seen more than once but under ten times. The chain uses TRBV5-6 and TRBJ2-7; 11 bases fit TRBD2. The CDR3 sequence is 16 residues long. J gave up 1 base and V 2 bases, and 5 bases lay outside the gene matches. Germline V gene data show CDR1 as SGHDT and CDR2 as YYEEEE. The CDR3 sequence: CASSFDGTSGSYEQYF. The CDR3, as DNA: TGTGCCAGCAGCTTTGACGGGACTAGCGGTTCCTACGAGCAGTACTTC.

V gene TRBV6-5 combines with J gene TRBJ2-1; D might be TRBD1 (6 bases). Germline V gene lookup returns CDR1 MNHEY and CDR2 SVGAGI. V shed 4 bases and J shed 5 bases, with 12 bases lying between them. The CDR3 has 14 amino acids. The CDR3 spells CASSLQGSHNEQFF. The CDR3, as DNA: TGTGCCAGCAGTTTACAGGGATCTCACAATGAGCAGTTCTTC.

The chain has TRBV29-1 and TRBJ1-3; 7 bases match TRBD1. The CDR3 loop spans 14 amino acids. The V gene end was trimmed by 7 bases and the J gene end by 0 bases; junction bases not matched to a gene: 6. Germline V gene lookup returns CDR1 SQVTM and CDR2 ANQGSEA. The CDR3 protein is CSGRQGNSGNTIYF. The CDR3 DNA follows: TGCAGCGGTCGACAGGGAAACTCTGGAAACACCATATATTTT.

V usage is TRBV28 and J usage is TRBJ2-5; TRBD1 aligns across 8 bases. Trimming took 4 bases from V and 0 from J; bases not matched to a gene: 1. The V gene's germline CDR1 is MDHEN and CDR2 SYDVKM. This CDR3 is 14 amino acids long. As DNA, the CDR3 is TGTGCCAGCAGTTCGGACAGGGACCAAGAGACCCAGTACTTC. Protein sequence: CASSSDRDQETQYF.

The chain couples TRBV9 to TRBJ1-6, with D uncertain. This CDR3 has 17 amino acids. V lost 0 bases, J lost 4 bases, and 14 bases lay in between. Germline CDR1 is SGDLS and CDR2 is YYNGEE. The CDR3 DNA reads TGTGCCAGCAGCGTAGACGGGGAGTCCGTGTATAATTCACCCCTCCACTTT. It specifies CASSVDGESVYNSPLHF.

As concerns this clone: One end of the junction varies from germline; a read error may be responsible. V is TRBV5-1 and J is TRBJ2-5; the match to TRBD2 covers 10 bases. The CDR3 totals 16 residues. The germline gives CDR1 SGHRS, CDR2 YFSETQ. The CDR3 spells CTSSLQASGSTETQYF. The CDR3 DNA reads as TGCACCAGCAGCTTGCAAGCTAGCGGGAGTACAGAGACCCAGTACTTC.

The V call is TRBV29-1, the J call TRBJ2-1, with 11 bases matching TRBD1. V shed 4 bases and J 6 bases; nucleotides not matched to a gene: 5. CDR1 and CDR2 (germline): SQVTM, ANQGSEA. This CDR3 is built from 14 residues. CDR3 region: CSVVGQGGINEQFF. CDR3 DNA sequence: TGCAGCGTTGTGGGACAGGGGGGGATCAATGAGCAGTTCTTC.

V and J are TRBV5-6 and TRBJ1-2; D is unresolved. Trimming shortened V by 0 bases and J by 4 bases, and 10 bases separated the two germline ends. CDR3 length: 14 amino acids. Germline V lookup: CDR1 SGHDT, CDR2 YYEEEE. CDR3 sequence reads: CASSLGAATYGYTF. The CDR3 bases are TGTGCCAGCAGCTTGGGGGCGGCTACCTATGGCTACACCTTC.

CDR3 region: CSVGQMSSYNEQFF. As DNA, the CDR3 is TGCAGCGTTGGGCAGATGAGCTCCTACAATGAGCAGTTCTTC. The chain recombines TRBV29-1 with TRBJ2-1; D gene uncertain. The CDR3 has 14 residues. CDR1 is SQVTM, CDR2 ANQGSEA, per germline. V lost 4 bases, J lost 0 bases, and 10 bases lay in between.

The rearrangement uses TRBV11-2 and TRBJ1-4; 11 nucleotides line up with TRBD1. The germline gives CDR1 SGHAT, CDR2 FQNNGV. The ends lost 4 bases at V and 6 bases at J; junction bases unmatched: 4. This CDR3 has 15 residues. The CDR3 is CASSSGTGGHEKLFF. In DNA form, the CDR3 reads TGTGCCAGCAGCTCCGGGACAGGGGGACATGAAAAACTGTTTTTT.

V gene TRBV19 combines with J gene TRBJ1-2; D is possibly TRBD1 (5 bases). This CDR3 is built from 14 residues. Between the trimmed V and J ends, which lost 3 bases and 6 bases, there was a span of 14 bases. CDR1 LNHDA and CDR2 SQIVND come from the germline V gene (reference sequence). The CDR3 DNA reads TGTGCCAGTAGTATTAATTTACAGGTCGATGGCTACACCTTC. Translation: CASSINLQVDGYTF.

The V gene is TRBV9, the J gene TRBJ2-3; D gene unclear. The V gene lost 0 bases and the J gene lost 4 bases, with 6 bases spanning the gap. This CDR3 has 13 amino acids. Germline CDR1 and CDR2: SGDLS and YYNGEE. CDR3 DNA: TGTGCCAGCAGCGTAGATAGCCCAGATACGCAGTATTTT. Protein: CASSVDSPDTQYF.

The chain employs TRBV18 and TRBJ1-1, with D tentatively TRBD1 (5 bases). The germline V gene has CDR1 KGHSH and CDR2 LQKENI. There are 16 residues in the CDR3. V was pared by 1 base and J by 4 bases, with 16 bases between. The CDR3 DNA reads TGTGCCAGCTCACCACTCGGGTTAGGGGCTAGCACTGAAGCTTTCTTT. This gives the protein CASSPLGLGASTEAFF.

The V and J genes are TRBV5-1 and TRBJ2-3; 10 bases agree with TRBD2. The V segment lost 4 bases and the J segment 4 bases; nucleotides outside the gene matches: 12. The CDR3 loop spans 17 amino acids. Per germline, CDR1 SGHRS and CDR2 YFSETQ. CDR3 protein: CASSLGVLAGESDTQYF. The CDR3 nucleotides are TGCGCCAGCAGCCTTGGTGTCCTAGCGGGAGAGTCAGATACGCAGTATTTT.

The rearrangement links TRBV27 to TRBJ2-5, with a tentative D call TRBD2 (5 bases). V lost 1 base to trimming and J lost 4 bases, with 16 bases between them. The CDR3 has 16 amino acids. CDR1 and CDR2 (germline): MNHEY, SMNVEV (reference sequence). The CDR3, as DNA: TGTGCCAGCAGTTTATACCGGACTCCCCTCTCAGAGACCCAGTACTTC. This encodes CASSLYRTPLSETQYF.